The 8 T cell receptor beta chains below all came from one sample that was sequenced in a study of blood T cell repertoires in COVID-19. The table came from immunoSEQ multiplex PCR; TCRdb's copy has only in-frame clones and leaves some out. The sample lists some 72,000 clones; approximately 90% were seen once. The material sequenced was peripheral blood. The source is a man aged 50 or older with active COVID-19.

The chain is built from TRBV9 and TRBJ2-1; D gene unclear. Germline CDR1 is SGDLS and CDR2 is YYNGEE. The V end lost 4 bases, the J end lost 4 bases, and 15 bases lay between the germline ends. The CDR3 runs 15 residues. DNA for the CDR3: TGTGCCAGCAGCCCACGCGAGAGGAGTTACAATGAGCAGTTCTTC. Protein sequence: CASSPRERSYNEQFF.

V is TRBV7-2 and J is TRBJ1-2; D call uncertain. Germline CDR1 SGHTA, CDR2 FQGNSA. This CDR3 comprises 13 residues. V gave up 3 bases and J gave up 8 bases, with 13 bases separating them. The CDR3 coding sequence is TGTGCCAGCAGCTTTACCGGGAAAGACGGCTACACCTTC. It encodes CASSFTGKDGYTF.

The CDR3 loop is CASSLSGGFTEAFF. The CDR3 nucleotides are TGTGCCAGCAGCTTAAGTGGGGGCTTCACTGAAGCTTTCTTT. This chain joins TRBV7-9 and TRBJ1-1; TRBD1 might be the D (6 bases). Deletions cut 2 bases from V and 4 bases from J, with 11 bases between. CDR3 length: 14 amino acids. Germline V CDR1 and CDR2: SEHNR, FQNEAQ (reference sequence).

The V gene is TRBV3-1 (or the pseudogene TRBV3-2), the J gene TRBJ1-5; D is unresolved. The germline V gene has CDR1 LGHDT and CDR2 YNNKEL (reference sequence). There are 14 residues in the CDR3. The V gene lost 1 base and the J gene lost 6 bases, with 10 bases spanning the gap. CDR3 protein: CASSQGAVGQPQHF. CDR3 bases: TGTGCCAGCAGCCAAGGGGCAGTGGGTCAGCCCCAGCATTTT.

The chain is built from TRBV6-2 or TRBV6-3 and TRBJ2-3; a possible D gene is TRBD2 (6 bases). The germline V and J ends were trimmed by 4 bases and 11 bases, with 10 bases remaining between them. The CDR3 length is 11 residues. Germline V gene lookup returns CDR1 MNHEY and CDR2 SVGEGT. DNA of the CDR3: TGTGCCAGCAGTTCCTCCGGGAGGCAGTATTTT. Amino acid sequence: CASSSSGRQYF.

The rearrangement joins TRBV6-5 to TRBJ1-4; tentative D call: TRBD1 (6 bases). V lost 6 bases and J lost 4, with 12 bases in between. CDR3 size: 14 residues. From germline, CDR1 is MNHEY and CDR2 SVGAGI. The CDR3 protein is CASRQDRINEKLFF. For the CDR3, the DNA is TGTGCCAGCAGACAAGACAGGATTAATGAAAAACTGTTTTTT.

The CDR3 loop is CASSLGGSSSYNEQFF. The CDR3 DNA follows: TGTGCCAGCAGCTTGGGAGGGTCCAGCTCCTACAATGAGCAGTTCTTC. This rearrangement joins TRBV5-4 to TRBJ2-1, with D perhaps matching TRBD2 (5 bases). Germline values: CDR1 SGHNT, CDR2 YYREEE (reference sequence). The CDR3 length is 16 residues. Trimming removed 0 bases at V and 0 bases at J, with 10 bases between.

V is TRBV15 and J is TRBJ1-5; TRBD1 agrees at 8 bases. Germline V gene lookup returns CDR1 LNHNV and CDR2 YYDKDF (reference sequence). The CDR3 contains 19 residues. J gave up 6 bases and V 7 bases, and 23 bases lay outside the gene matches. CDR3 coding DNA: TGTGCCACCAAGTCTAAGGTTACAAATAACAGGGGGTTGGTTCAGCCCCAGCATTTT. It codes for CATKSKVTNNRGLVQPQHF.